These T cell receptor beta chains were read from a single sample in a study of low-dose radiotherapy and immunotherapy resistance in tumors. TCRdb analysed the reads with MiXCR anew, one entry per CDR3 protein. The table has tens of thousands of distinct CDR3 sequences, roughly 17% seen once. This specimen consisted of PBMCs, obtained after low-dose radiotherapy plus immunotherapy. The receptors were gathered from a male donor with prostate cancer. CDR3s include the opening cysteine and the closing phenylalanine or tryptophan. Fields, in order: D gene, V gene, clone size, J gene, CDR3 protein. D genes are given only for firm matches. Clone size is not always given. Where it is, it says once, few, many or a class for expanded clones.

>.|TRBV12-3/TRBV12-4|many|TRBJ2-2
CASSLESVTNTGELFF
>TRBD2|TRBV7-2|many|TRBJ2-1
CASSSAGVHNEQFF
>.|TRBV5-4|many|TRBJ2-5
CASSLDGQETQYF
>TRBD1|TRBV6-2/TRBV6-3|few|TRBJ1-5
CASSNGGTGSNQPQHF
>.|TRBV27|.|TRBJ2-7
CASSRSGSYEQYF
>TRBD1|TRBV28|once|TRBJ2-3
CASSFTGVDTQYF
>.|TRBV3-1|many|TRBJ2-5
CASSQLKETQYF
>.|TRBV12-3/TRBV12-4|many|TRBJ2-3
CASSLSRDSDTQYF
>.|TRBV18|.|TRBJ1-1
CASSPSTEAFF
>.|TRBV7-2|many|TRBJ2-5
CASSLHGSVQETQYF
>.|TRBV5-1|many|TRBJ2-1
CASSQEFNEQFF
>.|TRBV12-3/TRBV12-4|.|TRBJ1-4
CASSLLGAGEKLFF
>.|TRBV3-1|many|TRBJ2-3
CASSQGLGTDTQYF
>.|TRBV13|many|TRBJ1-2
CASSLWDRQGSYGYTF